One sample yielded the 14 T cell receptor beta chains listed below, sequenced in a study of blood T cell repertoires in COVID-19. Clones were sequenced by immunoSEQ multiplex PCR, and TCRdb holds only the in-frame ones, with some missing. The data contain more than 200,000 clones, about 87% of them singletons. What was sequenced was peripheral blood. These TCRs come from a woman aged 60 to 75 with COVID-19, enrolled during active disease.

CDR3 loop: CASSESGGPNTEAFF. DNA of the CDR3: TGCGCCAGCAGTGAGTCGGGGGGGCCGAACACTGAAGCTTTCTTT. The chain links TRBV10-1 to TRBJ1-1, with D possibly TRBD1 on 6 matching bases. V lost 0 bases and J 1 base, leaving 9 bases between the germline ends. Germline V gene data show CDR1 as WNHNN and CDR2 as SYGVQD (reference sequence). The CDR3 contains 15 residues.

In this sample, this clone turned up once. This sequence joins TRBV20-1 and TRBJ2-3, with 7 bases identical to TRBD2. Unmatched junction bases numbered 16, after V lost 3 bases and J lost 1 base. The CDR3 extends over 18 amino acids. Germline V CDR1 and CDR2: DFQATT, SNEGSKA (reference sequence). The CDR3 nucleotides are TGCAGTGCTAGTGTCCCCGCTGCGGGAGAACTCGGCACAGATACGCAGTATTTT. It is translated as CSASVPAAGELGTDTQYF.

The chain recombines TRBV28 with TRBJ2-7, with D unclear. Germline V gives CDR1 MDHEN, CDR2 SYDVKM. This CDR3 is 13 amino acids long. V was shortened by 5 bases and J by 5 bases, with 13 bases between the two germline ends. The CDR3 reads CASSPPGLNEQYF. CDR3 bases: TGTGCCAGCAGTCCCCCGGGTCTCAACGAGCAGTACTTC.

A few counts support this clone. This sequence joins TRBV7-2 and TRBJ2-7; D gene uncertain. Germline assignment: CDR1 SGHTA and CDR2 FQGNSA. This CDR3 has 13 residues. Trimming shortened V by 4 bases and J by 6 bases, and 13 bases separated the two germline ends. The CDR3 DNA reads as TGTGCCAGCAGCTCCCCCCCGTCGGTCGAGCAGTACTTC. It specifies CASSSPPSVEQYF.

The V and J genes are TRBV10-3 and TRBJ2-3, with D tentatively TRBD1 (6 bases). V lost 6 bases to trimming and J lost 6 bases, with 19 bases between them. The length of the CDR3 is 15 residues. Germline CDR1 reads ENHRY; CDR2 reads SYGVKD. CDR3 bases: TGTGCCATCAGCGAACCGGGACATCTTTTGGATACGCAGTATTTT. Translation gives CAISEPGHLLDTQYF.

This rearrangement joins TRBV2 to TRBJ2-1, with TRBD2 matching 10 bases. Losses at the gene ends were 10 bases for V and 7 bases for J; bases not matched to a gene: 10. The CDR3 totals 14 residues. Germline-derived CDR1 and CDR2 are SNHLY and FYNNEI. The CDR3 spells CATSSGRARNEQFF. The CDR3 bases are TGTGCCACCTCAAGCGGGAGGGCCCGTAATGAGCAGTTCTTC.

The gene calls are TRBV6-5 and TRBJ2-1, with D unclear. There are 15 residues in the CDR3. Trimming shortened V by 5 bases and J by 5 bases, and 16 bases separated the two germline ends. Per the germline V gene, CDR1 is MNHEY and CDR2 is SVGAGI. The CDR3 region has the DNA TGTGCCAGCAGTCCTCCCCCTCCGAGGAACAATGAGCAGTTCTTC. This translates into CASSPPPPRNNEQFF.

CDR3 bases: TGCGCCAGCAGCTTGGTCCAGGGGGGCTTCTACACCTTC. It yields the protein CASSLVQGGFYTF. V gene TRBV5-1 combines with J gene TRBJ1-2; 7 bases fit TRBD1. J was trimmed by 10 bases and V by 0 bases; bases with no gene match: 6. Germline CDR1 and CDR2: SGHRS and YFSETQ. This CDR3 has 13 amino acids.

The chain's CDR3 is CATSPSYSNQPQHF. For the CDR3, the DNA is TGTGCCACCAGCCCCTCCTATAGCAATCAGCCCCAGCATTTT. The gene calls are TRBV24-1 and TRBJ1-5; D not certain. V was cut by 7 bases and J by 0 bases, with 9 bases left in between. This CDR3 has 14 amino acids. Germline CDR1 KGHDR, CDR2 SFDVKD.

J is TRBJ1-2 and V is TRBV6-6, with 7 nucleotides matching TRBD1. The CDR3 is 16 residues long. V shed 4 bases, J shed 2 bases, and the junction held 10 bases outside the gene matches. CDR1 is MNHNY and CDR2 is SVGAGI in the germline V gene (reference sequence). The CDR3 DNA reads as TGTGCCAGCAGTTCCAAACAGGGACAGCCAAACTATGGCTACACCTTC. Translating gives CASSSKQGQPNYGYTF.

The V gene is TRBV12-3 or TRBV12-4, the J gene TRBJ1-2; D gene uncertain. The CDR3 has 12 residues. With 7 bases removed from V and 8 bases from J, the gap between germline ends came to 14 bases. The CDR3 loop reads CASTRLVGGYTF. CDR3 nucleotides: TGTGCCAGCACCAGGCTCGTGGGCGGCTACACCTTC.

The chain carries TRBV19 and TRBJ1-1; 9 nucleotides agree with TRBD1. After removal of 4 bases from V and 0 bases from J, the junction contained 9 bases not matched to a gene. Germline CDR1 reads LNHDA; CDR2 reads SQIVND (reference sequence). This CDR3 is built from 17 residues. The CDR3 region has the DNA TGTGCCAGTAGTAGCCCTGGGACAGGGATCATGAACACTGAAGCTTTCTTT. It codes for CASSSPGTGIMNTEAFF.

The CDR3 protein is CASTSGSAGGNEQFF. Here the CDR3 DNA reads TGTGCCAGCACCTCCGGGTCAGCGGGAGGGAATGAGCAGTTCTTC. The chain couples TRBV27 to TRBJ2-1; TRBD2 agrees at 10 bases. The CDR3 consists of 15 residues. The J segment lost 7 bases and the V segment lost 7 bases, leaving 10 bases of the junction unmatched. Per the germline V gene, CDR1 is MNHEY and CDR2 is SMNVEV (reference sequence).

In its sample, this clone was seen once. This chain connects TRBV3-1 (or the pseudogene TRBV3-2) to TRBJ2-5, with D possibly TRBD2 on 6 matching bases. This CDR3 is built from 16 residues. V lost 3 bases, J lost 2 bases, and 16 bases lay in between. Germline V gene sequence: CDR1 LGHDT, CDR2 YNNKEL (reference sequence). Here the CDR3 reads CASSHAKGTFQETQYF. Written as DNA, the CDR3 is TGTGCCAGCAGCCATGCCAAAGGGACTTTTCAAGAGACCCAGTACTTC.